This T cell receptor (beta chain) was recorded in a study of T-cell reconstitution after alpha-beta-depleted transplantation in children. A few counts support this clonotype. The germline V gene has CDR1 SGHRS and CDR2 YFSETQ. Between the trimmed V and J ends, which lost 3 bases and 4 bases, there was a span of 13 bases. This CDR3 contains 14 residues. Molecular barcoding with unique molecular identifiers was used for the TCRbeta library. TCRdb re-analysed the PCR reads in MiXCR, keeping a single row per CDR3 protein. Of about 540,000 distinct CDR3 sequences listed, 15% to 20% were seen once; the top ten hold less than 4%.

The V and J genes are TRBV5-1 and TRBJ1-1; the D gene is possibly TRBD1 (6 bases). This receptor was obtained from a human donor who donated a stem cell graft to a child with acute lymphoblastic leukemia. The specimen comprised PBMCs from the stem cell graft donor, sampled from the stem cell graft. The CDR3 coding sequence is TGCGCCAGCAGCTCGGTACAGGGCTCCACTGAAGCTTTCTTT. It is translated as CASSSVQGSTEAFF.